The source of this T cell receptor beta chain is a study of blood T cell repertoires in COVID-19. The study counted Cohort 3 donors as recovered given two negative PCRs, clearance, or symptom resolution. CDR1 and CDR2 (germline): LNHDA, SQIVND (reference sequence). The CDR3 sequence is 12 residues long. V dropped 9 bases and J dropped 2 bases, with 10 bases sitting between them. Sequenced by immunoSEQ multiplex PCR; TCRdb stores in-frame clones only, minus some. The data hold 310,000 or so clones, with 70% to 90% observed a single time. V gene TRBV19 combines with J gene TRBJ1-2; D is possibly TRBD1 (5 bases). The sample taken for sequencing was PBMCs or T cells enriched from blood (not recorded which). The sequence was obtained from a woman in her 40s who had recovered from COVID-19. CDR3 protein: CASSGLNYGYTF. For the CDR3, the DNA is TGTGCCAGCTCAGGGCTCAACTATGGCTACACCTTC.